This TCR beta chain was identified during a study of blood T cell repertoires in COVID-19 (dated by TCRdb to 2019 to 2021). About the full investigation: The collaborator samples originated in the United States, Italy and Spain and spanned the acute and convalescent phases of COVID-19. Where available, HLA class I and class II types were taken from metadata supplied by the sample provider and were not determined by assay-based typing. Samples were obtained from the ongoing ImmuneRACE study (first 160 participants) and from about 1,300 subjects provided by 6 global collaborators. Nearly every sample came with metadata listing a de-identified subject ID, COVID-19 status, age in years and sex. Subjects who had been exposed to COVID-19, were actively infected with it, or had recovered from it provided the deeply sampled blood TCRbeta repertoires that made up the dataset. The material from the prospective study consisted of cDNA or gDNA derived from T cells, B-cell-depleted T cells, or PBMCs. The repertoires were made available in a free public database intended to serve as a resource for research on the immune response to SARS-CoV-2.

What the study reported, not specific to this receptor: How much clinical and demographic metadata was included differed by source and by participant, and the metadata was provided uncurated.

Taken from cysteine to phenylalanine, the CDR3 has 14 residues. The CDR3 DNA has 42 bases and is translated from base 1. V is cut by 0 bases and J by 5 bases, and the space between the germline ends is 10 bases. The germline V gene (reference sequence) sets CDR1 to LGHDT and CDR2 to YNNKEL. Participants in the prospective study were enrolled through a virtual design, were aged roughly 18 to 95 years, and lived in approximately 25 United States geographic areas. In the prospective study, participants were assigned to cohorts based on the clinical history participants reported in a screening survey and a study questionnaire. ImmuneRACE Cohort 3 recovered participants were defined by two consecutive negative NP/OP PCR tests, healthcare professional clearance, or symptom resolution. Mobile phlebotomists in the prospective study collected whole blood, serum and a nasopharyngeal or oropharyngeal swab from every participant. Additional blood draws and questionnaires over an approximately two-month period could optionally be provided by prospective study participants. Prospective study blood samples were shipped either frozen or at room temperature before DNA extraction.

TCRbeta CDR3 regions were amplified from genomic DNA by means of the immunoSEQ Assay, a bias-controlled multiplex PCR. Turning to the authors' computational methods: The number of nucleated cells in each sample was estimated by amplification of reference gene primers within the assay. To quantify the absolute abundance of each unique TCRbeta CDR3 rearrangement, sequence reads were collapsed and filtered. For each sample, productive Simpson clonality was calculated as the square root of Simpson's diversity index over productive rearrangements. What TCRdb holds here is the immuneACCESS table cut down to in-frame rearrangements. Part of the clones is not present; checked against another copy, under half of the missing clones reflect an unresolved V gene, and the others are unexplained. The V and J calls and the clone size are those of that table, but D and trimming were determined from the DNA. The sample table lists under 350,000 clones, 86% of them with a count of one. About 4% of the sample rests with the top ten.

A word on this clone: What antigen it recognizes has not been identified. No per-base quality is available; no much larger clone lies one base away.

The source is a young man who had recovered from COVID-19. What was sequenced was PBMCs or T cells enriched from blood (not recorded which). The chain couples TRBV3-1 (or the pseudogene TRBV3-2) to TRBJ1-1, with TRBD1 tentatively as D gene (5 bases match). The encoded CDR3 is CASSQDRGRTEAFF. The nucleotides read TGTGCCAGCAGCCAAGATCGGGGGAGGACTGAAGCTTTCTTT.